These 32 T cell receptor beta chains were all obtained from the same sample, sequenced in a study of molecular identifiers for immune sequencing clone quantification. Each CDR3 protein is one row after TCRdb ran MiXCR on the PCR reads. Counted here are around 480,000 distinct CDR3 sequences, 25% occurring once; the ten biggest clones make up about 0.75%. Source material: naive CD8+ T cells from blood, with Jurkat cell RNA spiked in. Subset reported: FACS-sorted CD8+CD4-CCR7+CD45RA+ naive T cells. These receptors all come from a human donor in good health. Some libraries in this study had Jurkat cell RNA spiked in.

This clonotype has more than one count but fewer than ten. The chain has TRBV12-3 or TRBV12-4 and TRBJ2-6; TRBD2 agrees at 7 bases. The CDR3 contains 17 residues. V lost 5 bases to trimming and J lost 6 bases; unmatched junction nucleotides: 13. CDR3 region: CASSPRLASGVANVLTF. The CDR3 DNA is TGTGCCAGCAGTCCGAGACTAGCTAGTGGCGTGGCCAACGTCCTGACTTTC.

The chain uses TRBV3-1 and TRBJ1-1; 10 bases match TRBD1. V lost 4 bases and J lost 9; bases outside the gene matches: 5. CDR1 is LGHDT, CDR2 YNNKEL, per germline (reference sequence). The CDR3 runs 13 residues. DNA for the CDR3: TGTGCCAGCAGCCTAGAGGACAGGGGGAAAGCTTTCTTT. It encodes CASSLEDRGKAFF.

This clonotype was found a few times. The chain employs TRBV10-3 and TRBJ1-6, with D maybe TRBD1 (5 bases). Germline CDR1 reads ENHRY; CDR2 reads SYGVKD. V lost 3 bases, J lost 8 bases, and 8 bases lay in between. The CDR3 sequence is 13 residues long. CDR3 loop: CAISDGGDSPLHF. CDR3 DNA sequence: TGTGCCATCAGTGATGGAGGGGATTCACCCCTCCACTTT.

Regarding this clonotype: A much larger clone differs by one base, so this may be a read error. The rearrangement links TRBV5-4 to TRBJ2-1, with D perhaps matching TRBD1 (6 bases). This CDR3 is built from 12 residues. Germline V lookup: CDR1 SGHNT, CDR2 YYREEE (reference sequence). V was shortened by 4 bases and J by 7 bases, with 9 bases between the two germline ends. The CDR3 reads CASSTTGNEQFF. The CDR3 DNA is TGTGCCAGCAGCACAACAGGGAATGAGCAGTTCTTC.

At least ten counts were recorded for this clonotype. The chain links TRBV7-2 to TRBJ2-7, with D perhaps assigned TRBD1 or TRBD2 (5 bases each). CDR1 is SGHTA, CDR2 FQGNSA, per germline. The CDR3 consists of 15 residues. V shed 3 bases and J shed 2 bases, with 14 bases lying between them. Here the CDR3 reads CASSLEGTEAYEQYF. CDR3 sequence (DNA): TGTGCCAGCAGCTTGGAAGGGACGGAGGCCTACGAGCAGTACTTC.

This clonotype was seen only a few times. The V and J genes are TRBV3-1 and TRBJ2-2; 12 nucleotides match TRBD2. The CDR3 covers 18 residues. V was pared by 1 base and J by 5 bases, with 8 bases of the junction left unmatched. Germline V gene sequence: CDR1 LGHDT, CDR2 YNNKEL (reference sequence). The CDR3 sequence: CASSQGFLAGGPTGELFF. The CDR3 DNA sequence: TGTGCCAGCAGCCAAGGTTTTCTAGCGGGAGGGCCGACCGGGGAGCTGTTTTTT.

This clonotype has just a few counts. V is TRBV6-5 and J is TRBJ2-4; 8 positions agree with TRBD1. The ends lost 6 bases at V and 8 bases at J; junction bases unmatched: 9. This CDR3 is built from 14 residues. Germline loops: CDR1 MNHEY, CDR2 SVGAGI. The CDR3 DNA sequence: TGTGCCAGCAGCCTTCAGGGGGCAATGGACATTCAGTACTTC. Its protein product is CASSLQGAMDIQYF.

This clonotype has ten or more counts. The chain joins TRBV29-1 to TRBJ2-3; TRBD2 matches at 10 bases. The CDR3 length is 17 residues. V gave up 1 base and J gave up 0 bases; unmatched junction bases: 7. Germline CDR1 SQVTM, CDR2 ANQGSEA. The CDR3 protein is CSVEGATSGSSTDTQYF. The CDR3 coding sequence is TGCAGCGTTGAAGGAGCGACTAGCGGGTCTAGCACAGATACGCAGTATTTT.

The J gene is TRBJ1-2, the V gene TRBV6-2 or TRBV6-3; no definite D call. This CDR3 spans 15 amino acids. The germline CDR1 and CDR2 sequences are MNHEY and SVGEGT. V lost 0 bases to trimming and J lost 6 bases, with 14 bases between them. The chain's CDR3 is CASSYSLEAGDGYTF. The CDR3 bases are TGTGCCAGCAGTTACTCGTTGGAGGCGGGCGATGGCTACACCTTC.

In regard to this clonotype: A much larger clone lies one base from this, so it may be a read error. The V gene is TRBV7-2, the J gene TRBJ2-3, with D tentatively TRBD1 (6 bases). The end of the DNA is better explained by TRBJ1-5, so the J call may be wrong. This CDR3 has 15 amino acids. CDR1 and CDR2 from the germline V gene are SGHTA and FQGNSA. The CDR3 region has the DNA TGTGCCAGCAGCTTAGTTGGGGGGGGCCGGGATACGCAGCATTTT. This gives the protein CASSLVGGGRDTQHF.

This chain connects TRBV3-1 to TRBJ2-5; TRBD2 is a possible D gene (6 bases). The germline V and J ends were trimmed by 4 bases and 5 bases, with 20 bases remaining between them. CDR1 LGHDT and CDR2 YNNKEL come from the germline V gene (reference sequence). This CDR3 region has 16 residues. For the CDR3, the DNA is TGTGCCAGCAGCCCCCTGGAGGGCCGAACATGGGAGACCCAGTACTTC. This translates into CASSPLEGRTWETQYF.

This clonotype was seen only a few times. V and J are TRBV2 and TRBJ1-4; no definite D call. This CDR3 spans 13 amino acids. CDR1 and CDR2 from the germline V gene are SNHLY and FYNNEI. V lost 0 bases, J lost 7 bases, and 6 bases lay in between. The CDR3 reads CASSEALGEKLFF. The CDR3 DNA is TGTGCCAGCAGTGAAGCGCTTGGTGAAAAACTGTTTTTT.

This clonotype turned up a few times. This sequence joins TRBV29-1 and TRBJ2-1; TRBD1 might be the D (5 bases). CDR1 and CDR2 (germline): SQVTM, ANQGSEA. Trimming left V 1 base short and J 4 bases short, with 14 bases between. The CDR3 has 15 residues. The DNA of the CDR3 is TGCAGCGTTGAAGGGTGGCAGACAGTTTACAATGAGCAGTTCTTC. Protein: CSVEGWQTVYNEQFF.

In its sample, this clonotype was seen once. With a much larger clone just one base away, this may be a read error. The V call is TRBV7-9, the J call TRBJ2-2; no definite D call. V lost 4 bases and J lost 6, with 6 bases in between. Per germline, CDR1 SEHNR and CDR2 FQNEAQ (reference sequence). CDR3 length: 12 residues. The CDR3 nucleotides are TGTGCCAGCAGCTACCCGGCCGGGGAGCTGTTTTTT. Residues: CASSYPAGELFF. Drawing the rest from reference TRBV7-9 and TRBJ2-2, the complete variable domain is DTGVSQNPRHKITKRGQNVTFRCDPISEHNRLYWYRQTLGQGPEFLTYFQNEAQLEKSRLLSDRFSAERPKGSFSTLEIQRTEQGDSAMYLCASSYPAGELFFGEGSRLTVL.

This clonotype was detected many times. The chain employs TRBV7-9 and TRBJ1-1; a possible D gene is TRBD1 (5 bases). Trimming pared 11 bases from V and 3 bases from J, leaving 16 bases between. The CDR3 sequence is 13 residues long. Germline assignment: CDR1 SEHNR and CDR2 FQNEAQ (reference sequence). This CDR3 is CASRGVGDTEAFF. Here the CDR3 DNA reads TGTGCCTCACGGGGAGTGGGGGACACTGAAGCTTTCTTT.

This clonotype was picked up many times. This sequence joins TRBV6-1 and TRBJ1-1, with 7 bases identical to TRBD1. Germline lookup yields CDR1 MNHNS and CDR2 SASEGT. Trimming removed 2 bases from V and 3 bases from J; junction bases left unmatched: 12. CDR3 length equals 17 residues. CDR3 sequence reads: CASSEWGQGEWYTEAFF. CDR3 coding DNA: TGTGCCAGCAGTGAATGGGGGCAGGGGGAGTGGTACACTGAAGCTTTCTTT.

The gene calls are TRBV4-1 and TRBJ1-2, with D possibly being TRBD1 (5 bases). Germline V lookup: CDR1 MGHRA, CDR2 YSYEKL. Trimming took 2 bases from V and 4 from J, leaving 17 bases between them. CDR3 length equals 16 residues. The CDR3 spells CASSQQGVGARYGYTF. CDR3 DNA sequence: TGCGCCAGCAGCCAACAAGGTGTAGGGGCTCGCTATGGCTACACCTTC.

The CDR3 bases are TGTGCCAGCAGCCCCGGGACAGGGGCCTTCCGGGAGAGTTACGAGCAGTACTTC. Residues: CASSPGTGAFRESYEQYF. The chain couples TRBV12-3 or TRBV12-4 to TRBJ2-7; 10 bases match TRBD1. The CDR3 is 18 residues long. Unmatched junction bases numbered 18, after V lost 6 bases and J lost 4 bases.

Regarding this clonotype: A read error may account for a junction end that differs from germline. The V call is TRBV28, the J call TRBJ2-1, with D unclear. The CDR3 runs to 17 residues. Germline CDR1 and CDR2: MDHEN and SYDVKM. The CDR3 sequence is CASSLMGLAAKYNAQFF. CDR3 nucleotides: TGTGCCAGCAGTTTAATGGGCCTCGCCGCGAAGTACAATGCGCAGTTCTTC. Full variable domain (remainder filled in from reference TRBV28 and TRBJ2-1): DVKVTQSSRYLVKRTGEKVFLECVQDMDHENMFWYRQDPGLGLRLIYFSYDVKMKEKGDIPEGYSVSREKKERFSLILESASTNQTSMYLCASSLMGLAAKYNAQFFGPGTRLTVL.

This sequence joins TRBV4-1 and TRBJ2-7, with 8 positions matching TRBD1. CDR1 MGHRA and CDR2 YSYEKL come from the germline V gene. The CDR3 loop spans 15 amino acids. After removal of 0 bases from V and 2 bases from J, the junction contained 3 bases not matched to a gene. CDR3 loop: CASSQEDRDTYEQYF. DNA for the CDR3: TGCGCCAGCAGCCAAGAGGACAGGGACACCTACGAGCAGTACTTC.

This clonotype was counted a few times. The chain employs TRBV11-2 and TRBJ1-4; no definite D call. Trimming removed 5 bases at V and 8 bases at J, with 15 bases between. The CDR3 runs to 14 residues. Germline V gene data show CDR1 as SGHAT and CDR2 as FQNNGV. The CDR3 region is CASSNRAGYEKLFF. The CDR3 DNA reads TGTGCCAGCAGCAACCGAGCGGGCTACGAAAAACTGTTTTTT.

This clonotype showed up many times. The rearrangement links TRBV10-1 to TRBJ2-7; no reliable D call. Trimming shortened V by 6 bases and J by 2 bases, and 11 bases separated the two germline ends. The CDR3 has 13 amino acids. Germline V gene sequence: CDR1 WNHNN, CDR2 SYGVQD (reference sequence). For the CDR3, the DNA is TGCGCCAGCAGCCCGGACGGTCCCTACGAGCAGTACTTC. It specifies CASSPDGPYEQYF.

Regarding this clonotype: A read error may be the cause here, since a much bigger clone is one base away. The genes are TRBV28 and TRBJ2-6; a weak D match, TRBD1 (6 bases). V dropped 4 bases and J dropped 5 bases, with 12 bases sitting between them. The CDR3 is 15 amino acids. Germline loops: CDR1 MDHEN, CDR2 SYDVKM. For the CDR3, the DNA is TGTGCCAGCAGTTACGACAGGTCTTGGGCCAACGTCCTGACTTTC. This translates into CASSYDRSWANVLTF.

This clonotype occurred many times. The V call is TRBV6-5, the J call TRBJ2-4; D gene unclear. CDR3 size: 13 residues. Germline CDR1 MNHEY, CDR2 SVGAGI. V was trimmed by 5 bases and J by 1 base, leaving 6 bases between them. The CDR3 sequence: CASSPFAKNIQYF. CDR3 nucleotides: TGTGCCAGCAGTCCTTTTGCCAAAAACATTCAGTACTTC.

This clonotype came up a few times. No conserved phenylalanine or tryptophan ends this CDR3, so it is likely a read error. The J gene is TRBJ2-2, the V gene TRBV24-1; D is possibly TRBD1 (6 bases). The V end lost 2 bases, the J end lost 6 bases, and 15 bases lay between the germline ends. CDR1 and CDR2 from the germline V gene are KGHDR and SFDVKD. There are 16 residues in the CDR3. The CDR3: CATSDSRQGRPGELFL. The CDR3 nucleotides read TGTGCCACCAGTGATTCCCGCCAGGGGCGTCCCGGGGAGCTGTTTCTT.

This clonotype has more than one count but fewer than ten. The gene calls are TRBV4-1 and TRBJ1-2; 11 bases align to TRBD1. The J segment lost 7 bases and the V segment lost 3 bases, leaving 1 base of the junction unmatched. The CDR3 runs to 13 residues. Germline CDR1 MGHRA, CDR2 YSYEKL. The CDR3 DNA is TGCGCCAGCAGCCACGGGACAGGGGGTGGCTACACCTTC. Translated: CASSHGTGGGYTF.

The chain has TRBV10-3 and TRBJ2-7; D uncertain. Trimming removed 3 bases from V and 3 bases from J, with 9 bases in between. This CDR3 is 13 amino acids long. Germline V gene lookup returns CDR1 ENHRY and CDR2 SYGVKD. The CDR3 nucleotides read TGTGCCATCAGTGAAGAGAAAAGCTACGAGCAGTACTTC. It encodes CAISEEKSYEQYF.

A note on this clonotype: A much larger clone differs from this one at a single base, so this may be a read error. This chain connects TRBV12-3 or TRBV12-4 to TRBJ1-5, with D unresolved. The CDR3 has 15 residues. V gave up 7 bases and J gave up 3 bases, with 16 bases separating them. The CDR3 DNA is TGTGCCAGCAATTCCATCCCAGTATCCAATCAGCCCCAGCATTTT. Amino acids: CASNSIPVSNQPQHF.

Notes on this clonotype: A single base separates this from a much larger clone, so it may be a read error. V is TRBV7-8 and J is TRBJ2-7, with 7 bases lining up with TRBD2. Germline V CDR1 and CDR2: SGHVS, FQNEAQ. Trimming at V came to 7 bases and at J to 6 bases, leaving 12 bases not matched to a gene. The CDR3 sequence is 14 residues long. Written as DNA, the CDR3 is TGTGCCAGCAACTCGAGGGGACTATCATTCGAGCAGTACTTC. This gives the protein CASNSRGLSFEQYF.

The table lists this clonotype with many counts. Mismatch with germline at one junction end may stem from a read error. V gene TRBV5-6 combines with J gene TRBJ1-2; no clear D. Germline V gene sequence: CDR1 SGHDT, CDR2 YYEEEE. CDR3 length equals 13 residues. CDR3 nucleotides: TGTGCCAGCAGCTTGGAGCCCCTCTCGAAAACGAGCTTC. Protein sequence: CASSLEPLSKTSF. Drawing the rest from reference TRBV5-6 and TRBJ1-2, the complete variable domain is DAGVTQSPTHLIKTRGQQVTLRCSPKSGHDTVSWYQQALGQGPQFIFQYYEEEERQRGNFPDRFSGHQFPNYSSELNVNALLLGDSALYLCASSLEPLSKTSFGSGTRLTVV.

Only a few counts were recorded for this clonotype. This chain connects TRBV6-2 or TRBV6-3 to TRBJ2-7, with TRBD2 matching 8 bases. The CDR3 is made up of 13 amino acids. Germline-derived CDR1 and CDR2 are MNHEY and SVGEGT. V shed 6 bases, J shed 5 bases, and the junction held 6 bases outside the gene matches. CDR3 sequence reads: CASRERLANEQYF. CDR3 in DNA: TGTGCCAGCAGAGAACGACTAGCGAACGAGCAGTACTTC.

This clonotype appeared a few times. CDR3: CASDGGGTGELFF. The DNA of the CDR3 is TGCGCCAGTGACGGTGGAGGCACCGGGGAGCTGTTTTTT. The V gene is TRBV4-1, the J gene TRBJ2-2; weak D call: TRBD2 (5 bases). With 9 bases removed from V and 4 bases from J, the gap between germline ends came to 12 bases. Germline V gives CDR1 MGHRA, CDR2 YSYEKL. CDR3 length equals 13 residues.